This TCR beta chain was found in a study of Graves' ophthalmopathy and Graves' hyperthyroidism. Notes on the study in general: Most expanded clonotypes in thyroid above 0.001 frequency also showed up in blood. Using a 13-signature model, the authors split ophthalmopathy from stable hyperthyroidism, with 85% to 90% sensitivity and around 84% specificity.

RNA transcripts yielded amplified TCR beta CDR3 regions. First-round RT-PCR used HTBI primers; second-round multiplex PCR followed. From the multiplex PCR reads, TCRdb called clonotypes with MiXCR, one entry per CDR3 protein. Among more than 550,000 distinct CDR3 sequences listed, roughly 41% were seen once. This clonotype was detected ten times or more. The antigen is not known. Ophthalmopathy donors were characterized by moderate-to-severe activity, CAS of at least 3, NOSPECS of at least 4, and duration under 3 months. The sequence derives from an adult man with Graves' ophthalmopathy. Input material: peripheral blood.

CDR3 in DNA: TGTGCCAGCAGAATACAGGGTCGAAACACTGAAGCTTTCTTT. It yields the protein CASRIQGRNTEAFF. The V and J genes are TRBV12-3 or TRBV12-4 and TRBJ1-1, with a tentative D call TRBD1 (6 bases). V was trimmed by 6 bases and J by 2 bases, leaving 13 bases between them. CDR3 length equals 14 residues.